This T cell receptor (beta chain) is from a study of cytomegalovirus exposure and HLA in healthy donors. The table came from immunoSEQ multiplex PCR; TCRdb's copy has only in-frame clones and leaves some out. The repertoire includes about 360,000 clones, more than 80% of them detected once, and approximately 0.86% sits in the top ten. Trimming cost V 2 bases and J 7 bases; bases outside gene matches: 7. Germline loops: CDR1 SGHNT, CDR2 YYREEE (reference sequence). This CDR3 is built from 15 residues. Study-wide results and caveats: Whilst most TCR sequences proved rare, a subset of public TCRs occurred across many donors.

A remark on this clone: Its antigen is not known.

The receptor comes from a woman between 18 and 29 years old in good health and CMV-seronegative. Specimen: PBMCs. V and J are TRBV5-4 and TRBJ2-5; 11 positions match TRBD2. The CDR3 DNA reads TGTGCCAGCAGCTTTAGCGGGGGGGATGTGGGGACCCAGTACTTC. Its protein product is CASSFSGGDVGTQYF.